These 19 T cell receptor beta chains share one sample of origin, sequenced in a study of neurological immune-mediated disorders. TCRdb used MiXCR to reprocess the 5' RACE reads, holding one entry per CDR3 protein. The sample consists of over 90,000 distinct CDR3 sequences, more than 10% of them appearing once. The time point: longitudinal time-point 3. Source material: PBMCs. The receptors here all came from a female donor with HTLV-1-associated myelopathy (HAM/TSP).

CDR3 in DNA: TGTGCCAGCAGCTTATTACCAGGCGATACCTACGAGCAGTACTTC. This encodes CASSLLPGDTYEQYF. V is TRBV7-6 and J is TRBJ2-7; D not resolved. The CDR3 has 15 residues. CDR1 is SGHVS, CDR2 FNYEAQ, per germline. Trimming pared 2 bases from V and 2 bases from J, leaving 13 bases between.

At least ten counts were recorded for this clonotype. The CDR3 nucleotides read TGCGCCAGCAGCTCCCAGGGGGTCGCTAATGAAAAACTGTTTTTT. Its translation: CASSSQGVANEKLFF. J is TRBJ1-4 and V is TRBV5-1, with 7 bases aligning to TRBD1. The CDR3 spans 15 residues. V lost 3 bases and J lost 3; bases outside the gene matches: 5. CDR1 and CDR2 from the germline V gene are SGHRS and YFSETQ.

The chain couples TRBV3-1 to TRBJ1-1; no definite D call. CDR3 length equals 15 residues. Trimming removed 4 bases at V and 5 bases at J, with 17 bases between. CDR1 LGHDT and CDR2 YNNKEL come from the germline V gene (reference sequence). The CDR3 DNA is TGTGCCAGCAGCCTCCAAAACGGGTTTCGGACTGAAGCTTTCTTT. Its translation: CASSLQNGFRTEAFF.

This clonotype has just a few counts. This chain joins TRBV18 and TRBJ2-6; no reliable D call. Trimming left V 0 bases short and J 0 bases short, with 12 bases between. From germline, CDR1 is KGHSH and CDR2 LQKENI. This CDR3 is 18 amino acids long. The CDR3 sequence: CASSPPNSISSGANVLTF. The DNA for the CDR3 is TGTGCCAGCTCACCACCTAACTCAATTAGCTCTGGGGCCAACGTCCTGACTTTC.

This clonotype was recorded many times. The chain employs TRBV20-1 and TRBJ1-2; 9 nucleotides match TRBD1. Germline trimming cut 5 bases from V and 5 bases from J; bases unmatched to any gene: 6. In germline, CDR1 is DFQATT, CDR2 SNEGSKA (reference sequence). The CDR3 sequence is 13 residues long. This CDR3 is CSAREDRGYGYTF. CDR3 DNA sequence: TGCAGTGCTCGTGAAGACAGGGGGTATGGCTACACCTTC.

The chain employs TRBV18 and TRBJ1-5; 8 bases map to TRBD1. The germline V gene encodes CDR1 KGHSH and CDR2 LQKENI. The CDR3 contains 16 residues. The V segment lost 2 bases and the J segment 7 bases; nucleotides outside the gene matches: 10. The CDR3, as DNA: TGTGCCAGCTCACCAGGCGACAGGGGAGTCGTGCAGCCCCAGCATTTT. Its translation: CASSPGDRGVVQPQHF.

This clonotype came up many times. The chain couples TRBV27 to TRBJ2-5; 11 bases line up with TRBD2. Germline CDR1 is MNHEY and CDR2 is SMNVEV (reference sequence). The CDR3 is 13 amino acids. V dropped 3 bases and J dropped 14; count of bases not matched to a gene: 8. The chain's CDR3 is CASSLTSGAYQYF. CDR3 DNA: TGTGCCAGCAGTTTGACTAGCGGGGCCTACCAATACTTC.

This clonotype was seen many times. CDR3 DNA sequence: TGTGCCAGCAGCCCCCGGGGCTTGATTCTCAATGAGCAGTTCTTC. Its protein product is CASSPRGLILNEQFF. The chain employs TRBV7-9 and TRBJ2-1, with D perhaps TRBD1 or TRBD2 (5 bases each). The CDR3 is made up of 15 amino acids. Trimming took 5 bases from V and 6 from J, leaving 17 bases between them. The germline gives CDR1 SEHNR, CDR2 FQNEAQ (reference sequence). Based on the CDR3 plus reference TRBV7-9 and TRBJ2-1, the full variable domain is DTGVSQNPRHKITKRGQNVTFRCDPISEHNRLYWYRQTLGQGPEFLTYFQNEAQLEKSRLLSDRFSAERPKGSFSTLEIQRTEQGDSAMYLCASSPRGLILNEQFFGPGTRLTVL.

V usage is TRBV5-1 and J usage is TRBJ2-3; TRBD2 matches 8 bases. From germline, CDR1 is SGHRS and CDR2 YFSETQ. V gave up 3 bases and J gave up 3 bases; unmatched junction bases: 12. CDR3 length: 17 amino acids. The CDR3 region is CASSWGRSGGDTDTQYF. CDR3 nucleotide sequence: TGCGCCAGCAGCTGGGGAAGGAGCGGGGGAGATACAGATACGCAGTATTTT.

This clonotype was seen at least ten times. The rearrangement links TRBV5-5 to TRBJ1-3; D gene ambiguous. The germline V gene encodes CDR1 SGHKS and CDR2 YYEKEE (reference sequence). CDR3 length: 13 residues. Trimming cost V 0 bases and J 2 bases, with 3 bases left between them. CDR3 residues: CASSLGAGNTIYF. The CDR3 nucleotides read TGTGCCAGCAGCTTGGGGGCTGGAAACACCATATATTTT.

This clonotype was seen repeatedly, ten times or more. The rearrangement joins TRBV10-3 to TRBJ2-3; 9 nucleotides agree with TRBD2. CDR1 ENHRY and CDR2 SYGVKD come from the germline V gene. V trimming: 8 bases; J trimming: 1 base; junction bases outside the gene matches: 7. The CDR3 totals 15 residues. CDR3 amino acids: CAIGRGGQGTDTQYF. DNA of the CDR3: TGTGCCATCGGGCGGGGGGGCCAGGGCACAGATACGCAGTATTTT.

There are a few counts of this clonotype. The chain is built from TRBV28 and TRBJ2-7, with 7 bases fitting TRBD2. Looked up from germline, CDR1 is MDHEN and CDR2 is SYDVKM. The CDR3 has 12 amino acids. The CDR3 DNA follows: TGTGTGGTTGGGGGGGGGACCTACGAGCAGTACTTC. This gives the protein CVVGGGTYEQYF.

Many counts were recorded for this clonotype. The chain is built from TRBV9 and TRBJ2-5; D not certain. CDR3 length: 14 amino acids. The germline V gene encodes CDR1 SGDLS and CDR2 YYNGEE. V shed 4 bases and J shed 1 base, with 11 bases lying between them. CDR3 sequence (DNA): TGTGCCAGCAGCCCCCGGTTTAGCCAAGAGACCCAGTACTTC. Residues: CASSPRFSQETQYF. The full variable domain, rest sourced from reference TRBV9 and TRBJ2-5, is DSGVTQTPKHLITATGQRVTLRCSPRSGDLSVYWYQQSLDQGLQFLIQYYNGEERAKGNILERFSAQQFPDLHSELNLSSLELGDSALYFCASSPRFSQETQYFGPGTRLLVL.

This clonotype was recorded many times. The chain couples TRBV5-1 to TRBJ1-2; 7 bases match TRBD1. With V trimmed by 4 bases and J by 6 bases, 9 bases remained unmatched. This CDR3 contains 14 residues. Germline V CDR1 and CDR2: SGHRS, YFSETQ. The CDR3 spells CASSSRGLMNGYTF. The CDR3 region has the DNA TGCGCCAGCAGCAGTAGGGGGCTCATGAATGGCTACACCTTC. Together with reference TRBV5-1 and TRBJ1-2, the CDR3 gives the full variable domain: KAGVTQTPRYLIKTRGQQVTLSCSPISGHRSVSWYQQTPGQGLQFLFEYFSETQRNKGNFPGRFSGRQFSNSRSEMNVSTLELGDSALYLCASSSRGLMNGYTFGSGTRLTVV.

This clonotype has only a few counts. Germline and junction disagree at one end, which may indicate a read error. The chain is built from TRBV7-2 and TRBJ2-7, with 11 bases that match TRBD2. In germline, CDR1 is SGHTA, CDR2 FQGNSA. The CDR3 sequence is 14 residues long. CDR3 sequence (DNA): TGTGCCAGCAGCTTAGACGCTAGCGGGGGGCGTAAAGACTTC. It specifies CASSLDASGGRKDF.

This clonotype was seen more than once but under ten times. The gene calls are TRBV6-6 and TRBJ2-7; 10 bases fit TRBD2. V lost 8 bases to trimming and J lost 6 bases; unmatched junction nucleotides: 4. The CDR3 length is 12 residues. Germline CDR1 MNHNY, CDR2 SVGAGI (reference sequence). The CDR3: CASGGLAFEQYF. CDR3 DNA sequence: TGTGCCAGCGGGGGACTAGCGTTCGAGCAGTACTTC.

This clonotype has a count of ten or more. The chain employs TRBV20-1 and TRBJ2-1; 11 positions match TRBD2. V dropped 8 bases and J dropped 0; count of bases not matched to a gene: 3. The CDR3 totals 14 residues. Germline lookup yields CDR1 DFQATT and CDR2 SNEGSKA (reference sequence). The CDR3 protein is CSYLAGGSYNEQFF. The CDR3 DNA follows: TGCAGTTATCTAGCGGGGGGCTCCTACAATGAGCAGTTCTTC.

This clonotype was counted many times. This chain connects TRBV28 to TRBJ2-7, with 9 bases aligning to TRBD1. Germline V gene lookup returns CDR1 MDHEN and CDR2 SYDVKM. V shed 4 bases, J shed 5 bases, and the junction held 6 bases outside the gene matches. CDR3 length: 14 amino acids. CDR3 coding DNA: TGTGCCAGCAGTTCTCCGGGACAGGGCGACGAGCAGTACTTC. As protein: CASSSPGQGDEQYF.

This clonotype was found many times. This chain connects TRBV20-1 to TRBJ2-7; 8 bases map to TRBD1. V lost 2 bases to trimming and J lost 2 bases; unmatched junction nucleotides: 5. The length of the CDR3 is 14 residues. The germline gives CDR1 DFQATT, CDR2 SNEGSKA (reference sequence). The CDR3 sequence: CSARWTGMTYEQYF. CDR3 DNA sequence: TGCAGTGCTAGATGGACAGGGATGACCTACGAGCAGTACTTC.